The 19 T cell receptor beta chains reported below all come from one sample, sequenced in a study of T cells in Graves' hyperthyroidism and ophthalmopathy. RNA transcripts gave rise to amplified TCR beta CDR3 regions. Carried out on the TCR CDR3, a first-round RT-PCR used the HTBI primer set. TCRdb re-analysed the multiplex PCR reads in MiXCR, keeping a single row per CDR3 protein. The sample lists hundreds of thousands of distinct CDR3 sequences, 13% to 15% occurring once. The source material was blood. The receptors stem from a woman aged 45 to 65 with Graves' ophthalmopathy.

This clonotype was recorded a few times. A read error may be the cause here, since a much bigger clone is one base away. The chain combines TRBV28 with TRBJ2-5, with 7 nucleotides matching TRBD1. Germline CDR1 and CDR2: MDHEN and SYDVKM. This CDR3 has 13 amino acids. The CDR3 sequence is CASRPGQQETRYF. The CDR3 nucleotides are TGTGCCAGCAGACCGGGACAGCAAGAGACCCGGTACTTC.

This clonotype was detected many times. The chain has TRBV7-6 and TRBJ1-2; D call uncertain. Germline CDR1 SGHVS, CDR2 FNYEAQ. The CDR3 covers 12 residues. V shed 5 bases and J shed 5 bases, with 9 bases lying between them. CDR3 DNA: TGTGCCAGCAGCCCCGGAGGTTATGGCTACACCTTC. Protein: CASSPGGYGYTF.

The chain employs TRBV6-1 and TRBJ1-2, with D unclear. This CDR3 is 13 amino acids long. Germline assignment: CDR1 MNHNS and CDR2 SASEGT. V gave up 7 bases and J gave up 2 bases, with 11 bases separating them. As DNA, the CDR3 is TGTGCCAGCATGAAAATATCGAACTATGGCTACACCTTC. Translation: CASMKISNYGYTF.

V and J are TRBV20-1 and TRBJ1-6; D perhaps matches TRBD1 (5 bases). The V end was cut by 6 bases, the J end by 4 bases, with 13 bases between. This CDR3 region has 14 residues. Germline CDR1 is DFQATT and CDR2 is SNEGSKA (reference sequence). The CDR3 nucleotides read TGCAGTGCAACCGGGACGGCGTATAATTCACCCCTCCACTTT. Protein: CSATGTAYNSPLHF.

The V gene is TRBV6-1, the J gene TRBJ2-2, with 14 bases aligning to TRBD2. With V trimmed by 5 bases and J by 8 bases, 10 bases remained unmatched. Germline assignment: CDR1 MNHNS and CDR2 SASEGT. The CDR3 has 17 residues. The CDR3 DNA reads TGTGCCAGCAGTACCGGACTAGCGGGAGGTCTGGGGGGGGAGCTGTTTTTT. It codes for CASSTGLAGGLGGELFF.

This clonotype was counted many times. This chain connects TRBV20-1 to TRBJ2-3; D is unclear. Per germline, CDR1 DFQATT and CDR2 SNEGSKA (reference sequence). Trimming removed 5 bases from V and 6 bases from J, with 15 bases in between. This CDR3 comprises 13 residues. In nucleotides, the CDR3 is TGCAGTGCTCGAAGCGAGCTTACGGATACGCAGTATTTT. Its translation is CSARSELTDTQYF.

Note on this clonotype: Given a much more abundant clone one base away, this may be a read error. The CDR3 nucleotides are TGTGCCAGCAGGAAAACAGGGGGCCGGAGTGAAGAACTGTTTTTT. This translates into CASRKTGGRSEELFF. This sequence joins TRBV2 and TRBJ1-4, with TRBD1 matching 9 bases. CDR3 length: 15 residues. Germline CDR1 reads SNHLY; CDR2 reads FYNNEI.

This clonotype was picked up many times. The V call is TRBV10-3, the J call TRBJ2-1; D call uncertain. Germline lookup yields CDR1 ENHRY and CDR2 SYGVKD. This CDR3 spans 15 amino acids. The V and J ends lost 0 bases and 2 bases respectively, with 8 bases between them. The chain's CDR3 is CAISESRLAYNEQFF. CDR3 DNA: TGTGCCATCAGTGAGTCGAGGCTAGCCTACAATGAGCAGTTCTTC.

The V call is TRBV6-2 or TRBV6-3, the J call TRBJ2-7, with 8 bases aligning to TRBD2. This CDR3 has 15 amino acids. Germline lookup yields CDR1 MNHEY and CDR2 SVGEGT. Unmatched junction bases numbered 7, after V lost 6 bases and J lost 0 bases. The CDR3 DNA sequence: TGTGCCAGCAGGGGACTAGACCCGATCTCCTACGAGCAGTACTTC. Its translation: CASRGLDPISYEQYF.

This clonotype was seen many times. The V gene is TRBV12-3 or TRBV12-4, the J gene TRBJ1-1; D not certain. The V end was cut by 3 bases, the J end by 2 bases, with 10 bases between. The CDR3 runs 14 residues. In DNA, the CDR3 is TGTGCCAGCAGTTTTAACAGACAAAACACTGAAGCTTTCTTT. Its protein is CASSFNRQNTEAFF.

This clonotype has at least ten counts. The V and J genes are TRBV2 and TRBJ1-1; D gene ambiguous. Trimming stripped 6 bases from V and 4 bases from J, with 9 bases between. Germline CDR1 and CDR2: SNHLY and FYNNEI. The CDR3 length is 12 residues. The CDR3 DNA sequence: TGTGCCAGCAGGAGACTTGGCACTGAAGCTTTCTTT. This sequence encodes CASRRLGTEAFF.

This chain's CDR3 is CASSSTGQGDWNEQFF. The CDR3 coding sequence is TGTGCCAGCAGTTCCACGGGACAGGGGGATTGGAATGAGCAGTTCTTC. The V call is TRBV12-3 or TRBV12-4, the J call TRBJ2-1; the match to TRBD1 covers 11 bases. The V and J ends lost 4 bases and 7 bases, in that order; junction bases with no gene match: 9. The CDR3 extends over 16 amino acids.

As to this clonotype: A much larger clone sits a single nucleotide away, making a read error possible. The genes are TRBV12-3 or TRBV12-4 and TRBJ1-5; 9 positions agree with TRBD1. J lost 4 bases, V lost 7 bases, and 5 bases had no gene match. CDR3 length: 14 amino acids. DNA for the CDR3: TGTGCCAGCATGGGACAGGGACCTAATCAGCCCCAGCATTTT. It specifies CASMGQGPNQPQHF.

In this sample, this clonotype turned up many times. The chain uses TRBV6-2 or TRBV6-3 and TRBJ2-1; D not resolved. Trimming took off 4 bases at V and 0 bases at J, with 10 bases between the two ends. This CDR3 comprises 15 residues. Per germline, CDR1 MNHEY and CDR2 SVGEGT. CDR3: CASSLAARSYNEQFF. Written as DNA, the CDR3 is TGTGCCAGCAGTTTGGCGGCACGCTCCTACAATGAGCAGTTCTTC.

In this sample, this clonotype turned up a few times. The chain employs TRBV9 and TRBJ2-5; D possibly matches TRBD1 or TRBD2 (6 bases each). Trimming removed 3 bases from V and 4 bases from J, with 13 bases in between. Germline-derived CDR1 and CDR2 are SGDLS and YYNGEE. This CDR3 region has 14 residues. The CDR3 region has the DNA TGTGCCAGCAGCGAGGGAGGACAGAGAGAGACCCAGTACTTC. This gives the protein CASSEGGQRETQYF.

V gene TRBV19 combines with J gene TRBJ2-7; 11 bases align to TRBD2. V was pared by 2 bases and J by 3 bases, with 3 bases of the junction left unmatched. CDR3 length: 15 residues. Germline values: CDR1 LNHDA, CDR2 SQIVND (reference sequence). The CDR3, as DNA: TGTGCCAGTAGTATACTGCTAGCGGGAGGCTACGAGCAGTACTTC. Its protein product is CASSILLAGGYEQYF. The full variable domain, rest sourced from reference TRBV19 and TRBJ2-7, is DGGITQSPKYLFRKEGQNVTLSCEQNLNHDAMYWYRQDPGQGLRLIYYSQIVNDFQKGDIAEGYSVSREKKESFPLTVTSAQKNPTAFYLCASSILLAGGYEQYFGPGTRLTVT.

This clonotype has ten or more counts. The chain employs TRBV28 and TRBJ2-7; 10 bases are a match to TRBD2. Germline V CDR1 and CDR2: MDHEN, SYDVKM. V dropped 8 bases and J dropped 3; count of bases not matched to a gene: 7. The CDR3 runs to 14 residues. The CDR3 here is CASYPSGSLYEQYF. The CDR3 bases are TGTGCCAGCTACCCTAGCGGGAGCCTCTACGAGCAGTACTTC.

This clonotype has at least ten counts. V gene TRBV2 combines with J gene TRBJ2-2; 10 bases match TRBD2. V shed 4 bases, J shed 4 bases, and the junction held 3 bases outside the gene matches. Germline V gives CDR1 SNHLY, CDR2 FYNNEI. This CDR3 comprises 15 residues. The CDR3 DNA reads TGTGCCAGCAGTGGACTAGCGGGCCGCACCGGGGAGCTGTTTTTT. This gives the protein CASSGLAGRTGELFF. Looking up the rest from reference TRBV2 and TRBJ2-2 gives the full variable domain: EPEVTQTPSHQVTQMGQEVILRCVPISNHLYFYWYRQILGQKVEFLVSFYNNEISEKSEIFDDQFSVERPDGSNFTLKIRSTKLEDSAMYFCASSGLAGRTGELFFGEGSRLTVL.

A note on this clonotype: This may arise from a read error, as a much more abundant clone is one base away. The DNA for the CDR3 is TGTGCCAGCAAAGCGGGACTAGCGGGCCGGTACGAGCAGTACTTC. It specifies CASKAGLAGRYEQYF. The gene calls are TRBV6-1 and TRBJ2-7; 12 positions match TRBD2. The germline CDR1 and CDR2 sequences are MNHNS and SASEGT. J gave up 4 bases and V 7 bases, and 8 bases lay outside the gene matches. The length of the CDR3 is 15 residues.